The sample holds a few counts of the clone carrying this TCR beta chain. Its antigen is not known. TCRdb re-called the RT-PCR reads through MiXCR, storing one row per CDR3 protein. The sample shows roughly 790,000 distinct CDR3 sequences, about 20% of them seen only once. The sample comes from a study of response to subunit inactivated influenza vaccine. Study-level findings and limits: After each seasonal influenza vaccination, few new T cells are recruited, the authors suggested.

This CDR3 has 16 amino acids. Germline V gene lookup returns CDR1 SEHNR and CDR2 FQNEAQ (reference sequence). V was pared by 2 bases and J by 7 bases, with 17 bases between. The chain carries TRBV7-9 and TRBJ2-2, with D possibly matching TRBD2 (6 bases). This material consisted of PBMCs from blood, taken around 5 days after vaccination. The clonotype was recovered from a man aged 50 to 60 who received an inactivated influenza vaccine. Here the CDR3 reads CASSLQSGAPGGELFF. CDR3 coding DNA: TGTGCCAGCAGCTTACAATCGGGAGCGCCGGGCGGGGAGCTGTTTTTT.